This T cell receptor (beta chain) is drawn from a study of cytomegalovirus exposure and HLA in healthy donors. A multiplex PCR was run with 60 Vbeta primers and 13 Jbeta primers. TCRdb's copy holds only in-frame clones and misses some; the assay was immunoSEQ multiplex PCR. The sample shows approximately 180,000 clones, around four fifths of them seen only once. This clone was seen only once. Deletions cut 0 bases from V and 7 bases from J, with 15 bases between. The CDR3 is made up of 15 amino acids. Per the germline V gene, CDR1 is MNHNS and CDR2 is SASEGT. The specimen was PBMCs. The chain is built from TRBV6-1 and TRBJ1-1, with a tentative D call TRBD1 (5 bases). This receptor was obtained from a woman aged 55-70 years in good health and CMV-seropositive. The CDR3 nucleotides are TGTGCCAGCAGTGAAGCGGGACTCTATTCCCTTGAAGCTTTCTTT. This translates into CASSEAGLYSLEAFF.